Listed here are 32 T cell receptor beta chains from one sample, sequenced in a study of cytomegalovirus exposure and HLA in healthy donors (TCRdb year 2017). Library preparation used the immunoSEQ multiplex PCR assay. The multiplex PCR relied on a mix of 60 forward primers for TCR Vbeta segments and 13 reverse primers for TCR Jbeta segments. This immuneACCESS table, as held by TCRdb, lists in-frame sequences with V and J called but not all clones. Of the missing ones, under half trace to an unresolved V gene in checked studies; the others have no known cause. This sample lists around 120,000 clones; just over 15% were detected once. The ten biggest clones cover about 1.9% of the sample. The sample comprised PBMCs. The receptors come from a young woman in good health and CMV-seronegative.

This clone was detected only a few times. This sequence joins TRBV28 and TRBJ2-1; 7 bases are a match to TRBD2. V trimming: 8 bases; J trimming: 3 bases; junction bases outside the gene matches: 10. Germline CDR1 reads MDHEN; CDR2 reads SYDVKM. This CDR3 comprises 15 residues. CDR3 in DNA: TGTGCCAGCCTCCGGGGGGATGGGGTCTACAATGAGCAGTTCTTC. Its translation: CASLRGDGVYNEQFF.

V is TRBV4-2 and J is TRBJ1-1; the match to TRBD1 covers 8 bases. V shed 4 bases and J 4 bases; nucleotides not matched to a gene: 5. Germline V gene data show CDR1 as LGHNA and CDR2 as YNFKEQ. The CDR3 runs to 14 residues. This CDR3 is CASSPVTGGTEAFF. The DNA of the CDR3 is TGTGCCAGCAGCCCAGTAACAGGGGGCACTGAAGCTTTCTTT.

The chain links TRBV25-1 to TRBJ2-1; TRBD2 might be the D (6 bases). Trimming took off 4 bases at V and 6 bases at J, with 7 bases between the two ends. Germline V gene sequence: CDR1 MGHDK, CDR2 SYGVNS. The CDR3 spans 12 residues. For the CDR3, the DNA is TGTGCCAGCAGTGTGGGACTCAATGAGCAGTTCTTC. It translates to CASSVGLNEQFF.

The CDR3 here is CASSYRQGGYEQYF. The CDR3, as DNA: TGTGCCAGCAGTTACAGGCAGGGGGGCTACGAGCAGTACTTC. This rearrangement joins TRBV27 to TRBJ2-7, with TRBD1 as a possible D gene (7 bases). This CDR3 has 14 residues. V was pared by 4 bases and J by 3 bases, with 13 bases between. Germline V gene lookup returns CDR1 MNHEY and CDR2 SMNVEV (reference sequence).

This clone was counted between two and nine times. The rearrangement joins TRBV11-2 to TRBJ1-6; tentatively, D is TRBD1 (6 bases). The germline CDR1 and CDR2 sequences are SGHAT and FQNNGV. This CDR3 is 16 amino acids long. Trimming stripped 1 base from V and 7 bases from J, with 14 bases between. The CDR3 protein is CASSLARGGWNSPLHF. CDR3 nucleotides: TGTGCCAGCAGCTTAGCCCGAGGGGGATGGAATTCACCCCTCCACTTT.

V usage is TRBV7-2 and J usage is TRBJ2-1; 9 bases are shared with TRBD2. J lost 4 bases, V lost 5 bases, and 3 bases had no gene match. CDR1 is SGHTA and CDR2 is FQGNSA in the germline V gene. CDR3 length: 14 amino acids. The CDR3 loop is CASSSGLAYNEQFF. In DNA form, the CDR3 reads TGTGCCAGCAGCAGCGGACTAGCGTACAATGAGCAGTTCTTC.

This clone was found a few times. V usage is TRBV6-6 and J usage is TRBJ2-4, with D possibly being TRBD2 (6 bases). CDR1 MNHNY and CDR2 SVGAGI come from the germline V gene (reference sequence). The CDR3 covers 16 residues. Deletions cut 6 bases from V and 6 bases from J, with 21 bases between. CDR3 sequence: CASSGLRTTAGNIQYF. CDR3 DNA sequence: TGTGCCAGCAGCGGATTAAGGACTACCGCGGGAAACATTCAGTACTTC.

The chain recombines TRBV5-4 with TRBJ2-7, with 8 bases matching TRBD2. The CDR3 totals 14 residues. With V trimmed by 4 bases and J by 0 bases, 3 bases remained unmatched. Germline V CDR1 and CDR2: SGHNT, YYREEE (reference sequence). The CDR3 protein is CASSPSGSSYEQYF. CDR3 DNA: TGTGCCAGCAGCCCTAGCGGGTCCTCCTACGAGCAGTACTTC.

V and J are TRBV11-1 and TRBJ2-1; no firm D call. This CDR3 has 14 amino acids. Looked up from germline, CDR1 is SGHAT and CDR2 is FQDESV (reference sequence). Trimming stripped 4 bases from V and 4 bases from J, with 11 bases between. The CDR3 DNA sequence: TGTGCCAGCAGCTCCACGCGTGAATACAATGAGCAGTTCTTC. Its protein product is CASSSTREYNEQFF.

This clone appeared a few times. The chain is built from TRBV28 and TRBJ2-5, with 7 bases matching TRBD2. This CDR3 contains 14 residues. Germline V CDR1 and CDR2: MDHEN, SYDVKM. Trimming cost V 3 bases and J 2 bases; bases outside gene matches: 3. The CDR3 region has the DNA TGTGCCAGCAGTTTGTGGGGACTACAAGAGACCCAGTACTTC. This gives the protein CASSLWGLQETQYF.

CDR3 amino acids: CASSLTSHGGELFF. As DNA, the CDR3 is TGTGCCAGCAGCTTAACTAGTCACGGGGGGGAGCTGTTTTTT. The V call is TRBV7-3, the J call TRBJ2-2; the D is unclear. CDR3 length: 14 residues. V lost 0 bases to trimming and J lost 8 bases, with 10 bases between them. Germline V lookup: CDR1 SGHTA, CDR2 FQGTGA. Full variable domain (rest looked up from reference TRBV7-3 and TRBJ2-2): GAGVSQTPSNKVTEKGKYVELRCDPISGHTALYWYRQSLGQGPEFLIYFQGTGAADDSGLPNDRFFAVRPEGSVSTLKIQRTERGDSAVYLCASSLTSHGGELFFGEGSRLTVL.

The CDR3 nucleotides are TGTGCCAGCAGTGAAGGGGTGGCTAATTCACCCCTCCACTTT. Translating gives CASSEGVANSPLHF. The chain combines TRBV6-4 with TRBJ1-6; a weak D match, TRBD1 (5 bases). Trimming shortened V by 3 bases and J by 6 bases, and 9 bases separated the two germline ends. Germline V gene lookup returns CDR1 MRHNA and CDR2 SNTAGT. The CDR3 has 14 amino acids.

V gene TRBV5-4 combines with J gene TRBJ2-3; 8 bases are a match to TRBD1. The CDR3 is 14 amino acids. The J segment lost 4 bases and the V segment lost 7 bases, leaving 8 bases of the junction unmatched. Per germline, CDR1 SGHNT and CDR2 YYREEE (reference sequence). CDR3 bases: TGTGCCAGCGGAGACAGGGGTTGGTCAGATACGCAGTATTTT. It translates to CASGDRGWSDTQYF.

This clone has just a few counts. The CDR3 reads CATSRGPFSSGRGADTQYF. The CDR3 DNA sequence: TGTGCCACCAGCAGAGGGCCCTTCTCTAGCGGGAGAGGAGCAGATACGCAGTATTTT. The V call is TRBV15, the J call TRBJ2-3, with 10 bases identical to TRBD2. Germline CDR1 reads LNHNV; CDR2 reads YYDKDF (reference sequence). The CDR3 is 19 residues long. The trim removed 1 base at V and 4 bases at J, leaving 14 bases unmatched. The entire variable domain, with the rest obtained from reference TRBV15 and TRBJ2-3, is as follows: DAMVIQNPRYQVTQFGKPVTLSCSQTLNHNVMYWYQQKSSQAPKLLFHYYDKDFNNEADTPDNFQSRRPNTSFCFLDIRSPGLGDTAMYLCATSRGPFSSGRGADTQYFGPGTRLTVL.

This clone was detected a few times. The genes are TRBV28 and TRBJ1-5, with TRBD1 matching over 8 bases. CDR3 size: 16 residues. J was trimmed by 1 base and V by 5 bases; bases with no gene match: 7. Germline lookup yields CDR1 MDHEN and CDR2 SYDVKM. CDR3 sequence (DNA): TGTGCCAGCAGTCCCCGAGGGACAGGAAGCAATCAGCCCCAGCATTTT. It is translated as CASSPRGTGSNQPQHF.

This clone was found a few times. The chain joins TRBV30 to TRBJ1-6; weak D call: TRBD1 (5 bases). Trimming removed 2 bases from V and 4 bases from J, with 12 bases in between. This CDR3 has 15 residues. Per the germline V gene, CDR1 is GTSNPN and CDR2 is SVGIG (reference sequence). The CDR3 region is CAWSTVGLYNSPLHF. DNA for the CDR3: TGTGCCTGGAGTACGGTGGGGCTATATAATTCACCCCTCCACTTT.

This clone was recorded a few times. V is TRBV27 and J is TRBJ1-2; D perhaps matches TRBD1 (5 bases). Trimming stripped 5 bases from V and 1 base from J, with 8 bases between. There are 13 residues in the CDR3. Germline V CDR1 and CDR2: MNHEY, SMNVEV (reference sequence). The CDR3, as DNA: TGTGCCAGCAGTATACAGGTTAACTATGGCTACACCTTC. It specifies CASSIQVNYGYTF.

This clone was seen a handful of times. This sequence joins TRBV29-1 and TRBJ1-2; D is undetermined. Trimming left V 6 bases short and J 9 bases short, with 20 bases between. There are 13 residues in the CDR3. The germline CDR1 and CDR2 sequences are SQVTM and ANQGSEA. CDR3 sequence: CSVDVLAGRSYTF. The CDR3 nucleotides read TGCAGCGTCGACGTTCTGGCCGGGAGAAGCTACACCTTC.

This clone was counted a few times. The V gene is TRBV19, the J gene TRBJ1-1; D possibly corresponds to TRBD1 (5 bases). The CDR3 has 12 residues. V lost 9 bases to trimming and J lost 0 bases, with 8 bases between them. CDR1 is LNHDA and CDR2 is SQIVND in the germline V gene (reference sequence). The CDR3 bases are TGTGCCAGCAGGGTGATGAACACTGAAGCTTTCTTT. Translation: CASRVMNTEAFF.

Only a few counts were recorded for this clone. V gene TRBV7-2 combines with J gene TRBJ2-1; the D gene is possibly TRBD2 (5 bases). The germline V gene encodes CDR1 SGHTA and CDR2 FQGNSA. The CDR3 contains 16 residues. The V end was cut by 4 bases, the J end by 6 bases, with 19 bases between. CDR3 sequence: CASSSTPGRVTNEQFF. CDR3 DNA sequence: TGTGCCAGCAGCTCCACTCCGGGAAGGGTCACCAATGAGCAGTTCTTC.

This clone was found a few times. This chain joins TRBV6-1 and TRBJ1-2; D not resolved. Trimming removed 2 bases at V and 8 bases at J, with 6 bases between. CDR1 is MNHNS and CDR2 is SASEGT in the germline V gene. The CDR3 is 11 residues long. The CDR3 sequence: CASSEMRGYTF. The CDR3 nucleotides are TGTGCCAGCAGTGAAATGAGAGGCTACACCTTC.

This clone has only a few counts. This chain connects TRBV13 to TRBJ2-3; TRBD1 aligns across 7 bases. Looked up from germline, CDR1 is PRHDT and CDR2 is FYEKMQ (reference sequence). This CDR3 has 14 residues. Losses at the gene ends were 5 bases for V and 5 bases for J; bases not matched to a gene: 7. The CDR3 here is CASSIAGGGDTQYF. DNA of the CDR3: TGTGCCAGCAGCATAGCAGGGGGTGGAGATACGCAGTATTTT. The complete variable domain, with remaining parts taken from reference TRBV13 and TRBJ2-3, reads AAGVIQSPRHLIKEKRETATLKCYPIPRHDTVYWYQQGPGQDPQFLISFYEKMQSDKGSIPDRFSAQQFSDYHSELNMSSLELGDSALYFCASSIAGGGDTQYFGPGTRLTVL.

V usage is TRBV9 and J usage is TRBJ2-1, with a weak D call TRBD1 (7 bases). Germline values: CDR1 SGDLS, CDR2 YYNGEE. The CDR3 has 15 amino acids. The V and J ends lost 3 bases and 5 bases respectively, with 15 bases between them. CDR3 sequence (DNA): TGTGCCAGCAGCGAGGGGGCAGGGGGGAACAATGAGCAGTTCTTC. This encodes CASSEGAGGNNEQFF.

This clone was seen only a few times. The chain combines TRBV7-9 with TRBJ2-3, with unresolved D. The V end lost 3 bases, the J end lost 0 bases, and 10 bases lay between the germline ends. Germline-derived CDR1 and CDR2 are SEHNR and FQNEAQ (reference sequence). This CDR3 region has 15 residues. The CDR3 nucleotides are TGTGCCAGCAGCTTTTCCGTGGCTAGCACAGATACGCAGTATTTT. Translated, it gives CASSFSVASTDTQYF.

J is TRBJ2-7 and V is TRBV7-2; maybe TRBD1 (6 bases). With 1 base removed from V and 0 bases from J, the gap between germline ends came to 10 bases. Germline assignment: CDR1 SGHTA and CDR2 FQGNSA. This CDR3 region has 15 residues. CDR3 residues: CASSLVQGTSYEQYF. The DNA for the CDR3 is TGTGCCAGCAGCTTAGTACAGGGTACCTCCTACGAGCAGTACTTC.

A few counts support this clone. The rearrangement uses TRBV7-9 and TRBJ2-3; 8 nucleotides match TRBD1. The J segment lost 0 bases and the V segment lost 4 bases, leaving 3 bases of the junction unmatched. This CDR3 has 15 residues. CDR1 SEHNR and CDR2 FQNEAQ come from the germline V gene (reference sequence). CDR3 DNA sequence: TGTGCCAGCAGCTCCGGACAGGGAAGCACAGATACGCAGTATTTT. Amino acid sequence: CASSSGQGSTDTQYF.

The V and J genes are TRBV28 and TRBJ1-1, with 10 bases fitting TRBD1. V gave up 5 bases and J gave up 0 bases; unmatched junction bases: 12. This CDR3 has 18 amino acids. CDR1 is MDHEN, CDR2 SYDVKM, per germline. This CDR3 reads CASSPRWDRGSMNTEAFF. The CDR3 DNA sequence: TGTGCCAGCAGTCCACGATGGGACAGGGGCTCCATGAACACTGAAGCTTTCTTT.

This clone was seen more than once but under ten times. This chain joins TRBV15 and TRBJ2-7; 7 nucleotides line up with TRBD1. The CDR3 is 16 residues long. Per the germline V gene, CDR1 is LNHNV and CDR2 is YYDKDF (reference sequence). J was trimmed by 3 bases and V by 2 bases; bases with no gene match: 10. In DNA, the CDR3 is TGTGCCACCAGCAGAAGTACAGGGGTACCTGGCTACGAGCAGTACTTC. Amino acid sequence: CATSRSTGVPGYEQYF.

The J gene is TRBJ1-5, the V gene TRBV5-6, with D maybe TRBD1 (6 bases). Deletions cut 4 bases from V and 5 bases from J, with 13 bases between. Germline CDR1 SGHDT, CDR2 YYEEEE. The CDR3 loop spans 14 amino acids. The CDR3 protein is CASSPQGLDQPQHF. Written as DNA, the CDR3 is TGTGCCAGCAGCCCACAGGGTTTGGATCAGCCCCAGCATTTT.

The genes are TRBV27 and TRBJ1-2, with a possible D match to TRBD1 (6 bases). The CDR3 runs to 16 residues. Trimming removed 4 bases from V and 4 bases from J, with 19 bases in between. The germline gives CDR1 MNHEY, CDR2 SMNVEV (reference sequence). The CDR3 spells CASSYRDRGGSYGYTF. The DNA for the CDR3 is TGTGCCAGCAGTTACCGAGACAGAGGGGGTTCCTATGGCTACACCTTC.

The chain employs TRBV30 and TRBJ2-7, with a tentative D call TRBD2 (5 bases). The CDR3 loop spans 16 amino acids. Looked up from germline, CDR1 is GTSNPN and CDR2 is SVGIG (reference sequence). Trimming cost V 6 bases and J 0 bases, with 21 bases left between them. The CDR3 bases are TGTGCCTGCCGAGTGGGGAGCGGACTGAGCTCCTACGAGCAGTACTTC. Protein: CACRVGSGLSSYEQYF.

V usage is TRBV5-4 and J usage is TRBJ1-6, with 9 nucleotides matching TRBD1. From germline, CDR1 is SGHNT and CDR2 YYREEE (reference sequence). The CDR3 is 12 residues long. V shed 0 bases and J 19 bases; nucleotides not matched to a gene: 5. CDR3 sequence reads: CASSLGRDRAHF. DNA for the CDR3: TGTGCCAGCAGCTTGGGTCGGGACAGGGCACACTTT.